This TCR beta chain was retrieved from a study of cytomegalovirus exposure and HLA in healthy donors. Study-level background: Out of several hundred genotyped donors, about 76% belonged to the Caucasian-associated ancestry cluster. Whole-study results and caveats: In a later analysis, an Asian-associated ancestry cluster reportedly showed fewer N-insertions than the roughly 730-donor mean. Reportedly, TCR beta sequences accurately predicted HLA-A and HLA-B alleles in most subjects. Common viral pathogens seemed to be connected with several of the most significant clusters, according to a later analysis.

The CDR3 extends over 11 amino acids. V lost 4 bases and J lost 3, with 4 bases in between. Per germline, CDR1 SGHTA and CDR2 FQGNSA. Concerning this clone itself: What it binds is not known.

Primers: 60 Vbeta forward and 13 Jbeta reverse. Sequencing used immunoSEQ multiplex PCR; TCRdb keeps in-frame clones, though not all of them. This table has approximately 280,000 clones, 75% to 90% appearing once. The chain recombines TRBV7-2 with TRBJ2-7; no firm D call. This receptor was taken from a middle-aged man in good health and CMV-seropositive. The sequencing input was PBMCs. The CDR3 reads CASSSYYEQYF. CDR3 DNA: TGTGCCAGCAGCTCCTACTACGAGCAGTACTTC.